Shown below are 22 T cell receptor beta chains from a single sample sequenced in a study of CD8 T cells in Susac syndrome. Reverse transcription of about 0.45 to 1 ug RNA used random hexamers. TCRdb independently ran MiXCR on the immunoSEQ multiplex PCR reads; one entry per CDR3 protein. Counted here are around 110,000 distinct CDR3 sequences, roughly 94% occurring once; the ten biggest clones make up 0.4% to 0.5%. The source material was CD8+ T cells from PBMCs. The receptors here all came from a human donor with Susac syndrome.

The chain links TRBV5-4 to TRBJ2-1; no definite D call. The ends were cut back, 2 bases at V and 4 bases at J, with 13 bases in the middle. The CDR3 covers 15 residues. CDR1 SGHNT and CDR2 YYREEE come from the germline V gene (reference sequence). In nucleotides, the CDR3 is TGTGCCAGCAGCTTAGGCCTCCTGGATTACAATGAGCAGTTCTTC. Protein sequence: CASSLGLLDYNEQFF.

The chain carries TRBV9 and TRBJ2-1; 11 nucleotides match TRBD2. V was clipped by 0 bases and J by 6 bases; unmatched bases: 2. The length of the CDR3 is 15 residues. Germline values: CDR1 SGDLS, CDR2 YYNGEE. CDR3 sequence: CASSVDSGGANEQFF. The DNA of the CDR3 is TGTGCCAGCAGCGTAGATAGCGGGGGGGCCAATGAGCAGTTCTTC.

Here the CDR3 DNA reads TGTGCCAGCAGCCAAGACGCCGGGACAGGGATGGGAGAGACCCAGTACTTC. Translating it yields CASSQDAGTGMGETQYF. This chain connects TRBV3-1 to TRBJ2-5, with 9 bases matching TRBD1. The CDR3 is 17 residues long. Germline trimming cut 0 bases from V and 4 bases from J; bases unmatched to any gene: 9. CDR1 and CDR2 (germline): LGHDT, YNNKEL (reference sequence).

The chain recombines TRBV12-3 or TRBV12-4 with TRBJ1-6, with D perhaps matching TRBD1 (5 bases). Trimming removed 2 bases from V and 7 bases from J, with 12 bases in between. This CDR3 is built from 15 residues. CDR3 loop: CASSLLGRGNSPLHF. The CDR3 DNA follows: TGTGCCAGCAGTTTATTGGGGCGGGGGAATTCACCCCTCCACTTT.

The J gene is TRBJ2-1, the V gene TRBV24-1, with no clear D. The CDR3 consists of 13 residues. Per the germline V gene, CDR1 is KGHDR and CDR2 is SFDVKD. Trimming left V 6 bases short and J 0 bases short, with 5 bases between. The CDR3 DNA follows: TGTGCCACCAGTTCATCCTCCTACAATGAGCAGTTCTTC. This sequence encodes CATSSSSYNEQFF.

This chain links TRBV4-1 with TRBJ1-1; D is possibly TRBD1 (6 bases). Trimming stripped 3 bases from V and 6 bases from J, with 14 bases between. The CDR3 contains 14 residues. CDR1 is MGHRA and CDR2 is YSYEKL in the germline V gene. The CDR3 reads CASSQPQGSSEAFF. The CDR3 DNA follows: TGCGCCAGCAGCCAGCCGCAGGGGAGCTCTGAAGCTTTCTTT.

This chain uses TRBV9 with TRBJ2-1, with D perhaps matching TRBD1 (5 bases). CDR3 size: 15 residues. Per the germline V gene, CDR1 is SGDLS and CDR2 is YYNGEE. The V end lost 0 bases, the J end lost 3 bases, and 10 bases lay between the germline ends. CDR3 in DNA: TGTGCCAGCAGCGTAGGGGGCATTGTCTACAATGAGCAGTTCTTC. This codes for CASSVGGIVYNEQFF. The full variable domain, completed using reference TRBV9 and TRBJ2-1, is DSGVTQTPKHLITATGQRVTLRCSPRSGDLSVYWYQQSLDQGLQFLIQYYNGEERAKGNILERFSAQQFPDLHSELNLSSLELGDSALYFCASSVGGIVYNEQFFGPGTRLTVL.

The V call is TRBV7-9, the J call TRBJ1-1; maybe TRBD1 (6 bases). In germline, CDR1 is SEHNR, CDR2 FQNEAQ (reference sequence). There are 13 residues in the CDR3. The V and J ends lost 4 bases and 6 bases respectively, with 12 bases between them. The CDR3 loop is CASSSQGIAEAFF. CDR3 bases: TGTGCCAGCAGCTCACAGGGAATTGCTGAAGCTTTCTTT.

The rearrangement uses TRBV15 and TRBJ2-1; D is undetermined. Germline CDR1 and CDR2: LNHNV and YYDKDF (reference sequence). Trimming removed 4 bases from V and 6 bases from J, with 13 bases in between. This CDR3 comprises 14 residues. CDR3 region: CATSIARRANEQFF. CDR3 bases: TGTGCCACCAGCATCGCGCGAAGGGCCAATGAGCAGTTCTTC.

V usage is TRBV9 and J usage is TRBJ2-3; no clear D gene. The CDR3 is 16 residues long. Germline assignment: CDR1 SGDLS and CDR2 YYNGEE. The V end lost 3 bases, the J end lost 0 bases, and 14 bases lay between the germline ends. CDR3 bases: TGTGCCAGCAGCGAAGGGTGGGCTTCTAGCACAGATACGCAGTATTTT. As protein: CASSEGWASSTDTQYF.

The CDR3 spells CASSSPGQGEGIEAFF. The CDR3 coding sequence is TGTGCCAGCAGCTCGCCGGGACAGGGAGAGGGTATTGAAGCTTTCTTT. The chain has TRBV7-9 and TRBJ1-1; TRBD1 matches at 9 bases. V gave up 4 bases and J gave up 7 bases; unmatched junction bases: 13. The germline V gene encodes CDR1 SEHNR and CDR2 FQNEAQ (reference sequence). There are 16 residues in the CDR3.

The V gene is TRBV20-1, the J gene TRBJ2-7, with D maybe TRBD1 (6 bases). CDR1 and CDR2 from the germline V gene are DFQATT and SNEGSKA (reference sequence). This CDR3 is 16 amino acids long. Trimming stripped 1 base from V and 2 bases from J, with 18 bases between. The CDR3 DNA sequence: TGCAGTGCTAGAGTGCACGGACAGAGGCTTCCCTACGAGCAGTACTTC. It codes for CSARVHGQRLPYEQYF.

The chain combines TRBV5-1 with TRBJ2-3; TRBD2 matches at 8 bases. This CDR3 spans 15 amino acids. Germline trimming cut 6 bases from V and 6 bases from J; bases unmatched to any gene: 12. The germline V gene has CDR1 SGHRS and CDR2 YFSETQ. The chain's CDR3 is CASNPGGDGPDTQYF. The DNA of the CDR3 is TGCGCCAGCAATCCCGGGGGGGATGGCCCGGATACGCAGTATTTT.

The CDR3 nucleotides read TGTGCCAGCAGCTCGCCGTTGGTAGGCGGGTACGAGCAGTACTTC. It encodes CASSSPLVGGYEQYF. This chain joins TRBV7-9 and TRBJ2-7, with D possibly being TRBD2 (5 bases). The V end lost 4 bases, the J end lost 4 bases, and 17 bases lay between the germline ends. The CDR3 loop spans 15 amino acids. Per germline, CDR1 SEHNR and CDR2 FQNEAQ (reference sequence).

The rearrangement uses TRBV14 and TRBJ2-1, with TRBD1 matching 8 bases. Trimming cost V 4 bases and J 6 bases; bases outside gene matches: 8. This CDR3 is 15 amino acids long. Germline CDR1 SGHDN, CDR2 FVKESK. The CDR3 sequence is CASSPTGQGPNEQFF. The CDR3 nucleotides read TGTGCCAGCAGCCCTACCGGACAGGGTCCCAATGAGCAGTTCTTC.

V is TRBV20-1 and J is TRBJ2-7; D may be TRBD2 (6 bases). This CDR3 spans 14 amino acids. CDR1 is DFQATT and CDR2 is SNEGSKA in the germline V gene (reference sequence). V was trimmed by 0 bases and J by 2 bases, leaving 11 bases between them. CDR3 region: CSARDWRDPYEQYF. The DNA of the CDR3 is TGCAGTGCTAGAGATTGGAGGGACCCCTACGAGCAGTACTTC.

The V gene is TRBV29-1, the J gene TRBJ2-3, with TRBD1 matching over 8 bases. CDR1 and CDR2 from the germline V gene are SQVTM and ANQGSEA. The CDR3 loop spans 15 amino acids. The J segment lost 4 bases and the V segment lost 0 bases, leaving 6 bases of the junction unmatched. The CDR3 protein is CSVEDWTGLADTQYF. The CDR3 DNA is TGCAGCGTTGAAGATTGGACAGGGTTAGCAGATACGCAGTATTTT.

The chain employs TRBV12-3 or TRBV12-4 and TRBJ1-5; D is unclear. V lost 3 bases, J lost 7 bases, and 13 bases lay in between. CDR3 length: 14 amino acids. CDR3 protein: CASSFAQVGQPQHF. CDR3 DNA sequence: TGTGCCAGCAGTTTTGCCCAGGTTGGACAGCCCCAGCATTTT.

The chain is built from TRBV6-1 and TRBJ2-7; TRBD1 matches at 9 bases. With V trimmed by 2 bases and J by 3 bases, 5 bases remained unmatched. Germline V CDR1 and CDR2: MNHNS, SASEGT. CDR3 length: 15 residues. The CDR3 spells CASSEWVTGGYEQYF. The DNA of the CDR3 is TGTGCCAGCAGTGAATGGGTGACAGGGGGCTACGAGCAGTACTTC.

The chain links TRBV6-6 to TRBJ2-7; D remains unclear. Germline V gene lookup returns CDR1 MNHNY and CDR2 SVGAGI (reference sequence). The V end lost 4 bases, the J end lost 4 bases, and 17 bases lay between the germline ends. The CDR3 covers 15 residues. CDR3 residues: CASSSHQEKGYEQYF. Here the CDR3 DNA reads TGTGCCAGCAGTTCACACCAGGAGAAGGGATACGAGCAGTACTTC.

The chain joins TRBV5-4 to TRBJ1-1; the match to TRBD1 covers 8 bases. The trim removed 4 bases at V and 0 bases at J, leaving 14 bases unmatched. The CDR3 has 18 residues. Germline V gene sequence: CDR1 SGHNT, CDR2 YYREEE (reference sequence). The chain's CDR3 is CASSHRTGKGGMNTEAFF. In nucleotides, the CDR3 is TGTGCCAGCAGCCACAGGACAGGGAAAGGGGGCATGAACACTGAAGCTTTCTTT. The entire variable domain, with the rest obtained from reference TRBV5-4 and TRBJ1-1, is as follows: ETGVTQSPTHLIKTRGQQVTLRCSSQSGHNTVSWYQQALGQGPQFIFQYYREEENGRGNFPPRFSGLQFPNYSSELNVNALELDDSALYLCASSHRTGKGGMNTEAFFGQGTRLTVV.

The chain links TRBV19 to TRBJ2-2, with a possible D match to TRBD2 (6 bases). Germline CDR1 and CDR2: LNHDA and SQIVND (reference sequence). V was cut by 6 bases and J by 5 bases, with 13 bases left in between. The CDR3 sequence is 14 residues long. The chain's CDR3 is CASSLTRITGELFF. The CDR3 nucleotides read TGTGCCAGTAGCCTGACTAGAATTACCGGGGAGCTGTTTTTT.